Listed here are 21 T cell receptor beta chains from one sample, sequenced in a study of breast tumors, draining lymph nodes, adjacent tissues. TCRdb re-derived calls from the multiplex PCR reads in MiXCR, one entry per CDR3 protein. The sample has approximately 210,000 distinct CDR3 sequences, around 35% seen once. Axillary draining lymph nodes of breast cancer patients supplied the node samples. Sequenced material: axillary lymph node tissue. These TCRs come from a female donor with breast cancer. Some clones in this sample may be carry-over from other donors' samples.

Worth noting for this clonotype: A junction end diverges from the germline sequence, so it may reflect a read error. CDR3 protein: CASSLDPGTGQCRHSSGVPYEQYF. The CDR3 DNA sequence: TGTGCCAGCAGTTTAGACCCCGGGACAGGACAGTGTAGGCATTCTAGCGGGGTCCCCTACGAGCAGTACTTC. The rearrangement links TRBV10-3 to TRBJ2-7; a weak D match, TRBD2 (9 bases). In germline, CDR1 is ENHRY, CDR2 SYGVKD. The length of the CDR3 is 24 residues.

Turning to this clonotype: This could be a read error, since a much larger clone is one nucleotide away. The chain recombines TRBV19 with TRBJ2-3; the D gene is possibly TRBD1 (6 bases). The CDR3 has 16 amino acids. The V gene lost 6 bases and the J gene lost 0 bases, with 16 bases spanning the gap. Germline V gene lookup returns CDR1 LNHDA and CDR2 SQIVND (reference sequence). The CDR3, as DNA: TGTGCCAGTAGAACTACAGGGTTTGGCAGCACAGATACGCAGTATTTT. This encodes CASRTTGFGSTDTQYF. The entire variable domain, with the rest obtained from reference TRBV19 and TRBJ2-3, is as follows: DGGITQSPKYLFRKEGQNVTLSCEQNLNHDAMYWYRQDPGQGLRLIYYSQIVNDFQKGDIAEGYSVSREKKESFPLTVTSAQKNPTAFYLCASRTTGFGSTDTQYFGPGTRLTVL.

This clonotype was detected many times. The chain joins TRBV18 to TRBJ2-7, with 12 bases aligning to TRBD2. With 4 bases clipped from V and 4 bases from J, the junction kept 2 bases outside the gene matches. CDR1 is KGHSH, CDR2 LQKENI, per germline. The CDR3 is made up of 14 amino acids. The CDR3, as DNA: TGTGCCAGCTCACACGGACTAGCGGGATACGAGCAGTACTTC. Translated: CASSHGLAGYEQYF.

The V gene is TRBV28, the J gene TRBJ2-6; the D gene is possibly TRBD2 (5 bases). The CDR3 runs 16 residues. Trimming shortened V by 6 bases and J by 3 bases, and 15 bases separated the two germline ends. Germline-derived CDR1 and CDR2 are MDHEN and SYDVKM. Here the CDR3 DNA reads TGTGCCAGCAGGGGCGGTGGGCGGGTTGGGGCCAACGTCCTGACTTTC. This encodes CASRGGGRVGANVLTF.

This clonotype was seen a single time. The rearrangement joins TRBV6-1 to TRBJ1-5, with 7 bases identical to TRBD1. V gave up 4 bases and J gave up 7 bases; unmatched junction bases: 7. Germline CDR1 and CDR2: MNHNS and SASEGT. There are 14 residues in the CDR3. In DNA, the CDR3 is TGTGCCAGCAGTGGAAACAGGGGCGGACAGCCCCAGCATTTT. It is translated as CASSGNRGGQPQHF.

The gene calls are TRBV2 and TRBJ2-3, with 9 bases that match TRBD1. The CDR3 loop spans 13 amino acids. J gave up 7 bases and V 10 bases, and 9 bases lay outside the gene matches. Looked up from germline, CDR1 is SNHLY and CDR2 is FYNNEI. This CDR3 is CAIPGQGGNTQYF. The CDR3 DNA sequence: TGTGCCATCCCGGGACAGGGAGGAAATACGCAGTATTTT. Full variable domain (outside the CDR3, taken from reference TRBV2 and TRBJ2-3): EPEVTQTPSHQVTQMGQEVILRCVPISNHLYFYWYRQILGQKVEFLVSFYNNEISEKSEIFDDQFSVERPDGSNFTLKIRSTKLEDSAMYFCAIPGQGGNTQYFGPGTRLTVL.

This clonotype was picked up a small number of times. The V call is TRBV5-8, the J call TRBJ2-3, with TRBD1 matching over 9 bases. The CDR3 has 15 residues. Germline lookup yields CDR1 SGHTS and CDR2 YDEGEE. The V segment lost 4 bases and the J segment 7 bases; nucleotides outside the gene matches: 10. CDR3 in DNA: TGTGCCAGCAGCCGAGGGAACAGGGGGCAAAATACGCAGTATTTT. It encodes CASSRGNRGQNTQYF.

The sample holds many counts of this clonotype. CDR3 amino acids: CASSLVLAGGYNEQFF. CDR3 bases: TGTGCCAGCAGCTTAGTCCTAGCGGGGGGCTACAATGAGCAGTTCTTC. V and J are TRBV7-9 and TRBJ2-1; TRBD2 matches at 11 bases. The CDR3 consists of 16 residues. V shed 1 base, J shed 3 bases, and the junction held 2 bases outside the gene matches. Looked up from germline, CDR1 is SEHNR and CDR2 is FQNEAQ (reference sequence).

This clonotype has at least ten counts. The rearrangement uses TRBV11-2 and TRBJ1-3; D not resolved. The germline V gene encodes CDR1 SGHAT and CDR2 FQNNGV. The CDR3 is made up of 16 amino acids. Between the trimmed V and J ends, which lost 0 bases and 1 base, there was a span of 10 bases. The CDR3 reads CASSLEGGRSGNTIYF. In DNA form, the CDR3 reads TGTGCCAGCAGCTTAGAGGGAGGGAGGTCTGGAAACACCATATATTTT.

This clonotype has a count of ten or more. J is TRBJ1-2 and V is TRBV7-8; no reliable D call. The CDR3 extends over 15 amino acids. The germline V gene encodes CDR1 SGHVS and CDR2 FQNEAQ. Trimming stripped 1 base from V and 3 bases from J, with 12 bases between. For the CDR3, the DNA is TGTGCCAGCAGCTTAGGGAGAGGGCGGGACTATGGCTACACCTTC. Its protein is CASSLGRGRDYGYTF.

This clonotype was recorded many times. This sequence joins TRBV5-1 and TRBJ2-7; 8 nucleotides agree with TRBD1. The junction had 4 bases not matched to a gene; V was cut back by 4 bases and J by 4 bases. The V gene's germline CDR1 is SGHRS and CDR2 YFSETQ. This CDR3 is built from 13 residues. DNA for the CDR3: TGCGCCAGCAGCCAGACAGGGGAATACGAGCAGTACTTC. Its translation is CASSQTGEYEQYF.

This clonotype was picked up many times. The chain links TRBV13 to TRBJ2-7, with D perhaps TRBD2 (6 bases). Trimming left V 5 bases short and J 3 bases short, with 17 bases between. The CDR3 totals 15 residues. CDR1 and CDR2 from the germline V gene are PRHDT and FYEKMQ (reference sequence). The CDR3 here is CASSAQRASIYEQYF. CDR3 nucleotide sequence: TGTGCCAGCAGCGCCCAGCGGGCCTCCATCTACGAGCAGTACTTC.

There are a few counts of this clonotype. The V and J genes are TRBV6-1 and TRBJ1-2; TRBD1 matches at 8 bases. CDR3 length: 16 residues. Germline V gene lookup returns CDR1 MNHNS and CDR2 SASEGT. V gave up 5 bases and J gave up 6 bases; unmatched junction bases: 14. The CDR3 reads CASSPYLTGEANGYTF. The CDR3 DNA reads as TGTGCCAGCAGTCCTTATCTGACAGGGGAGGCAAATGGCTACACCTTC.

This clonotype occurred a few times. A much larger clonotype is one base distant, so this may be a read error. The chain is built from TRBV5-4 and TRBJ1-4; TRBD1 is a possible D gene (6 bases). The CDR3 length is 17 residues. V lost 0 bases and J lost 8, with 20 bases in between. Germline CDR1 SGHNT, CDR2 YYREEE (reference sequence). The CDR3: CASSLDRAGPGSEKLFF. DNA of the CDR3: TGTGCCAGCAGCTTGGACAGGGCGGGCCCTGGGAGCGAAAAACTGTTTTTT.

This clonotype has at least ten counts. The rearrangement joins TRBV7-8 to TRBJ2-5; 9 positions match TRBD1. Germline CDR1 SGHVS, CDR2 FQNEAQ. This CDR3 comprises 16 residues. With V trimmed by 0 bases and J by 5 bases, 7 bases remained unmatched. CDR3 DNA sequence: TGTGCCAGCAGCTTAGCGGGGACAGGGCTCGGGGAGACCCAGTACTTC. Protein: CASSLAGTGLGETQYF.

This clonotype was detected many times. A much larger clone lies a single base off, so this may be a read error. The chain combines TRBV7-7 with TRBJ2-5; 13 bases map to TRBD2. The CDR3 spans 15 residues. CDR1 is SSHAT and CDR2 is FNYEAQ in the germline V gene (reference sequence). The CDR3 DNA follows: TGTGCTAGCAGCTCAGGACTAGCGGGGGTTGAGACCCAGCACTTC. Translation: CASSSGLAGVETQHF.

V and J are TRBV19 and TRBJ2-5; 7 nucleotides agree with TRBD2. Losses at the gene ends were 4 bases for V and 0 bases for J; bases not matched to a gene: 2. Germline CDR1 reads LNHDA; CDR2 reads SQIVND (reference sequence). The CDR3 runs to 14 residues. The CDR3 sequence is CASSTGTNQETQYF. The CDR3, as DNA: TGTGCCAGTAGTACCGGGACTAACCAAGAGACCCAGTACTTC.

This sequence joins TRBV6-5 and TRBJ2-2; 11 bases map to TRBD2. This CDR3 is 16 amino acids long. Germline lookup yields CDR1 MNHEY and CDR2 SVGAGI. V dropped 0 bases and J dropped 3; count of bases not matched to a gene: 0. As DNA, the CDR3 is TGTGCCAGCAGTTACTCTAGCGGGGGGGACACCGGGGAGCTGTTTTTT. This gives the protein CASSYSSGGDTGELFF.

This clonotype showed up just a few times. A clone one base away is much larger, so this may be a read error. The chain employs TRBV12-3 or TRBV12-4 and TRBJ2-2, with a weak D call TRBD1 (6 bases). Trimming pared 3 bases from V and 1 base from J, leaving 6 bases between. The CDR3 runs to 14 residues. The CDR3 loop reads CASSFRGNTGELFF. For the CDR3, the DNA is TGTGCCAGCAGTTTCAGGGGGAACACCGGGGAGCTGTTTTTT.

This clonotype has a handful of counts. The V and J genes are TRBV6-5 and TRBJ2-5; 9 nucleotides line up with TRBD1. Germline-derived CDR1 and CDR2 are MNHEY and SVGAGI. Trimming took 5 bases from V and 5 from J; bases not matched to a gene: 6. This CDR3 has 14 amino acids. The CDR3 loop is CASSHRGRGETQYF. The CDR3, as DNA: TGTGCCAGCAGTCACAGGGGGCGCGGGGAGACCCAGTACTTC.

This clonotype was seen ten or more times. This chain joins TRBV9 and TRBJ2-5; a weak D match, TRBD2 (6 bases). Germline V gene sequence: CDR1 SGDLS, CDR2 YYNGEE. This CDR3 has 16 amino acids. Trimming took off 4 bases at V and 1 base at J, with 17 bases between the two ends. Here the CDR3 DNA reads TGTGCCAGCAGCCTCTGGGACGGGACTCTCCAAGAGACCCAGTACTTC. Translating it yields CASSLWDGTLQETQYF.